This TCR beta chain was sequenced for a study of cytomegalovirus exposure and HLA in healthy donors. Amplification used 60 Vbeta primers and 13 Jbeta primers. Produced via immunoSEQ multiplex PCR; TCRdb's table is partial and in-frame only. This table holds some 140,000 clones, approximately 80% found once. The germline gives CDR1 MGHDK, CDR2 SYGVNS. The CDR3 extends over 12 amino acids. With V trimmed by 7 bases and J by 4 bases, 3 bases remained unmatched. This clonotype originated in a male donor in good health and CMV-seropositive. Sequencing input: PBMCs. This chain links TRBV25-1 with TRBJ2-5; 7 bases fit TRBD2. For the CDR3, the DNA is TGTGCCAGCATAAGGGAGGGAGAGACCCAGTACTTC. Protein: CASIREGETQYF.